This is a list of T cell receptor beta chains from one sample in a study of vaccination and CD4 T cells after COVID-19. Their recognized antigens are unknown. Each CDR3 protein gets one entry after TCRdb re-called the PCR reads with MiXCR. The sample consists of 15,000 to 25,000 distinct CDR3 sequences, roughly two fifths of them appearing once. The specimen was CD4+ T cells from blood, cultured in vitro, collected before SARS-CoV-2 vaccination. The receptors were sampled from a human donor who received a COVID-19 vaccine. Each CDR3 is given with its conserved first and last residue. Each record gives: V gene, J gene, CDR3 protein.

TRBV7-2	TRBJ2-1	CASSLGTVLYNEQFF
TRBV6-1	TRBJ1-2	CASSPGGFGYTF
TRBV27	TRBJ2-3	CATSTGLSTDTQYF
TRBV15	TRBJ2-2	CATSRDLASGNTGELFF
TRBV20-1	TRBJ1-3	CSAPVPTGRSSGNTIYF
TRBV5-6	TRBJ2-3	CASSGWGRGTDTQYF
TRBV27	TRBJ2-5	CASSSISRVFGTLYF
TRBV12-2	TRBJ2-3	CAPRLQVPAGRKDTQYF
TRBV7-8	TRBJ1-6	CASSTPGPSNSPLHF
TRBV20-1	TRBJ1-2	CSAGSWGGSGYTF
TRBV20-1	TRBJ2-3	CSARSGAGGISWVDTQYF
TRBV29-1	TRBJ1-4	CSVVWKEKLFF
TRBV5-1	TRBJ2-7	CASSSGDGYYEQYF
TRBV6-1	TRBJ2-1	CASSRPKPGGGYNEQFF
TRBV18	TRBJ2-7	CASSPRAITGPSYEQYF
TRBV20-1	TRBJ1-6	CSAQKDSTNWAPLHF
TRBV18	TRBJ1-2	CASLQERGYGYTF
TRBV2	TRBJ1-4	CASSGVRGEKLFF
TRBV6-1	TRBJ1-1	CASSLGEGGVTEAFF
TRBV6-1	TRBJ2-6	CASLGWSRSGANVLTF
TRBV5-1	TRBJ1-1	CASSPLMGTEAFF
TRBV7-6	TRBJ2-7	CASSLATGEQYF
TRBV11-3	TRBJ2-3	CASSSPTSGRTDTQYF
TRBV7-3	TRBJ2-1	CASSLDTSGVGSEQFF
TRBV20-1	TRBJ1-1	CSAGGGRPEAFF
TRBV12-3/TRBV12-4	TRBJ1-1	CASTPEKGRNTEAFF
TRBV19	TRBJ2-5	CASSRGVGTQYF
TRBV19	TRBJ2-3	CASSVGVGATDTQYF
TRBV6-1	TRBJ2-7	CASSRLGPYEQYF
TRBV20-1	TRBJ1-5	CSARSGSSQPQHF
TRBV18	TRBJ2-1	CASSRLTSGGIYNEQFF
TRBV19	TRBJ1-1	CASSIGGQGNTEAFF
TRBV6-1	TRBJ2-3	CASRTTGRYTDTQYF
TRBV5-1	TRBJ2-6	CASSHSGDSGANVLTF
TRBV7-7	TRBJ1-3	CASSLDRGSGNTIYF
TRBV12-3/TRBV12-4	TRBJ2-5	CASSPFMGTQYF
TRBV9	TRBJ1-3	CASSVGGSSGNTIYF
TRBV6-1	TRBJ2-2	CASSEVWGANTGELFF
TRBV30	TRBJ2-5	CAWNSVGDGTQYF
TRBV24-1	TRBJ1-2	CATSGDRNYGYTF
TRBV18	TRBJ1-5	CASSPEGGGDQPQHF
TRBV2	TRBJ1-2	CASSADSYGYTF
TRBV11-3	TRBJ2-7	CASGTSYEQYF
TRBV7-8	TRBJ2-5	CASSANGGTSEGTQYF
TRBV2	TRBJ1-1	CASSEADRGNTEAFF
TRBV2	TRBJ1-2	CASSEFDSAYGYTF
TRBV10-3	TRBJ2-2	CAISEIQGDSGELFF
TRBV20-1	TRBJ2-6	CSARYRGTGANVLTF
TRBV20-1	TRBJ2-7	CSVRTSGWGNEQYF
TRBV25-1	TRBJ2-5	CASSEPGRIQETQYF
TRBV10-3	TRBJ2-7	CAIGDRPYEQYF
TRBV7-9	TRBJ2-5	CASSLGPAAINQYF
TRBV20-1	TRBJ1-4	CSARDPLRRGMEGKLFF
TRBV21-1	TRBJ1-1	CASSKEGNLNTEAFF